This TCR beta chain was found in a study of blood T cells in healthy people across ages. Regarding the study as a whole: Estimates based on one million T cells were treated as lower bounds. TCR beta diversity correlated strongly with naive T cell percentage.

Per sample, no less than 6 micrograms of total RNA were extracted. PCR was performed a second time for roughly 7 to 11 cycles using a sample-barcoded 5' primer and a J-beta primer mix. Samples each returned at least 2.5 million CDR3-containing paired-end reads. TCRdb passed the 5' RACE reads through MiXCR, listing each CDR3 protein once. The sample has about 1,600,000 distinct CDR3 sequences, around 42% seen once. Trimming stripped 6 bases from V and 2 bases from J, with 6 bases between. This CDR3 spans 12 amino acids. The table lists this clonotype with many counts. Its antigen is not identified. Material for sequencing was blood. This TCR came from a woman aged 18-29 years in good health. The rearrangement uses TRBV12-3 or TRBV12-4 and TRBJ2-3, with TRBD2 as a possible D gene (5 bases). CDR3 DNA sequence: TGTGCCAGCAGCGGGGTCACAGATACGCAGTATTTT. Translated, it gives CASSGVTDTQYF.